Listed here are 31 T cell receptor beta chains from one sample, sequenced in a study of OX40 agonist ivuxolimab in advanced cancers. The assay was immunoSEQ multiplex PCR, and TCRdb's table has in-frame clones only and misses some. The data contain tens of thousands of clones, roughly 84% of them seen just once; the ten biggest clones take up around 4.7%. The source material was CD4+ or CD8+ T cells sorted from blood, sampled in a trial of the OX40 agonist ivuxolimab. The receptors shown here come from an adult with an advanced solid tumor such as melanoma, head and neck, liver or kidney cancer.

This rearrangement joins TRBV19 to TRBJ1-5, with a weak D call TRBD1 (6 bases). CDR3 length: 16 amino acids. Trimming removed 5 bases from V and 3 bases from J, with 17 bases in between. From germline, CDR1 is LNHDA and CDR2 SQIVND (reference sequence). The CDR3 DNA reads TGTGCCAGTAGTCCCGGGGGGGGACATAACAATCAGCCCCAGCATTTT. It encodes CASSPGGGHNNQPQHF.

This CDR3 reads CATKLASLGEQYF. As DNA, the CDR3 is TGTGCCACTAAACTAGCGTCGCTGGGGGAGCAGTACTTC. The chain uses TRBV13 and TRBJ2-7, with 7 bases aligning to TRBD2. V was clipped by 10 bases and J by 7 bases; unmatched bases: 13. This CDR3 is 13 amino acids long. Germline loops: CDR1 PRHDT, CDR2 FYEKMQ (reference sequence).

The chain joins TRBV28 to TRBJ2-7, with 7 bases identical to TRBD1. CDR1 is MDHEN and CDR2 is SYDVKM in the germline V gene. Trimming at V came to 2 bases and at J to 3 bases, leaving 10 bases not matched to a gene. CDR3 length: 16 amino acids. The CDR3: CASSLTTGTVIYEQYF. DNA of the CDR3: TGTGCCAGCAGTTTAACTACCGGGACAGTGATCTACGAGCAGTACTTC.

In this sample, this clone turned up once. The chain is built from TRBV4-3 and TRBJ2-5; D might be TRBD1 (5 bases). This CDR3 region has 15 residues. Germline-derived CDR1 and CDR2 are LGHNA and YSLEER. V was cut by 0 bases and J by 5 bases, with 13 bases left in between. The chain's CDR3 is CASSQDRELRETQYF. In nucleotides, the CDR3 is TGCGCCAGCAGCCAAGACAGGGAACTTCGGGAGACCCAGTACTTC.

V is TRBV27 and J is TRBJ1-1; TRBD1 agrees at 8 bases. The CDR3 is 17 amino acids. V lost 2 bases and J lost 0; bases outside the gene matches: 8. Per germline, CDR1 MNHEY and CDR2 SMNVEV (reference sequence). The CDR3 DNA sequence: TGTGCCAGCAGTTTACTCGGGACAGGCAAGATGAACACTGAAGCTTTCTTT. Protein product: CASSLLGTGKMNTEAFF.

The rearrangement uses TRBV5-6 and TRBJ2-7; weak D call: TRBD1 (6 bases). The CDR3 totals 15 residues. The germline V and J ends were trimmed by 4 bases and 6 bases, with 20 bases remaining between them. The V gene's germline CDR1 is SGHDT and CDR2 YYEEEE. The CDR3 DNA is TGTGCCAGCAGCCCGACAGGTTTGAGTGGTGGCGAGCAGTACTTC. Translating gives CASSPTGLSGGEQYF.

The rearrangement joins TRBV6-5 to TRBJ2-1, with 10 bases matching TRBD2. The V and J ends lost 6 bases and 8 bases, in that order; junction bases with no gene match: 10. This CDR3 comprises 15 residues. Germline CDR1 is MNHEY and CDR2 is SVGAGI. The CDR3 protein is CASSPGTSGIDEQFF. CDR3 DNA: TGTGCCAGCAGCCCGGGAACTAGCGGGATAGATGAGCAGTTCTTC.

V gene TRBV30 combines with J gene TRBJ2-1; D is perhaps TRBD2 (6 bases). The germline CDR1 and CDR2 sequences are GTSNPN and SVGIG (reference sequence). The CDR3 runs to 16 residues. Trimming shortened V by 3 bases and J by 2 bases, and 17 bases separated the two germline ends. The CDR3 is CAWRADGGFTYNEQFF. The CDR3 nucleotides are TGTGCCTGGAGGGCCGATGGGGGGTTTACCTACAATGAGCAGTTCTTC.

The rearrangement joins TRBV9 to TRBJ2-3; D is unresolved. This CDR3 comprises 13 residues. The V gene's germline CDR1 is SGDLS and CDR2 YYNGEE. Deletions cut 3 bases from V and 2 bases from J, with 7 bases between. CDR3 protein: CASSARYTDTQYF. CDR3 bases: TGTGCCAGCAGCGCGCGATACACAGATACGCAGTATTTT. Full variable domain (missing parts from reference TRBV9 and TRBJ2-3): DSGVTQTPKHLITATGQRVTLRCSPRSGDLSVYWYQQSLDQGLQFLIQYYNGEERAKGNILERFSAQQFPDLHSELNLSSLELGDSALYFCASSARYTDTQYFGPGTRLTVL.

This clone was seen a single time. CDR3 sequence: CASSLNPSRLIGNTIYF. DNA of the CDR3: TGTGCCAGCAGCTTAAACCCTTCCCGACTAATCGGAAACACCATATATTTT. V gene TRBV5-6 combines with J gene TRBJ1-3, with no clear D. The CDR3 sequence is 17 residues long. The germline V and J ends were trimmed by 2 bases and 4 bases, with 19 bases remaining between them. Germline lookup yields CDR1 SGHDT and CDR2 YYEEEE.

V and J are TRBV7-2 and TRBJ2-2, with D perhaps TRBD2 (6 bases). Trimming shortened V by 3 bases and J by 7 bases, and 12 bases separated the two germline ends. CDR1 is SGHTA and CDR2 is FQGNSA in the germline V gene. The CDR3 is made up of 14 amino acids. CDR3 loop: CASSLARGGGELFF. CDR3 nucleotide sequence: TGTGCCAGCAGCTTGGCGCGGGGTGGCGGGGAGCTGTTTTTT.

This sequence joins TRBV6-4 and TRBJ2-7, with D perhaps matching TRBD2 (6 bases). Trimming shortened V by 2 bases and J by 0 bases, and 11 bases separated the two germline ends. The CDR3 has 15 amino acids. Looked up from germline, CDR1 is MRHNA and CDR2 is SNTAGT. CDR3 region: CASSDPGLNSYEQYF. CDR3 coding DNA: TGTGCCAGCAGTGACCCGGGACTTAACTCCTACGAGCAGTACTTC.

The V call is TRBV28, the J call TRBJ2-5; 9 nucleotides line up with TRBD1. Per the germline V gene, CDR1 is MDHEN and CDR2 is SYDVKM. The CDR3 is 13 amino acids. V dropped 5 bases and J dropped 7; count of bases not matched to a gene: 5. The CDR3 DNA sequence: TGTGCCAGCAGTACACAGGGGGCGCGGACCCAGTACTTC. As protein: CASSTQGARTQYF.

V usage is TRBV7-2 and J usage is TRBJ1-6; D gene ambiguous. Per the germline V gene, CDR1 is SGHTA and CDR2 is FQGNSA. CDR3 length: 15 amino acids. Deletions cut 1 base from V and 0 bases from J, with 4 bases between. CDR3 nucleotide sequence: TGTGCCAGCAGCTTAGGGAGCTCCTATAATTCACCCCTCCACTTT. The encoded protein is CASSLGSSYNSPLHF.

J is TRBJ2-7 and V is TRBV6-1, with TRBD1 as a possible D gene (5 bases). Germline V lookup: CDR1 MNHNS, CDR2 SASEGT. V was shortened by 6 bases and J by 3 bases, with 15 bases between the two germline ends. The CDR3 covers 14 residues. The CDR3 region is CASSRMGQGYEQYF. DNA for the CDR3: TGTGCCAGCAGCCGGATGGGGCAGGGCTACGAGCAGTACTTC.

The CDR3 sequence is CASSSRRGQAADTQYF. In DNA form, the CDR3 reads TGTGCCAGCAGCTCAAGGAGGGGACAGGCCGCAGATACGCAGTATTTT. This chain connects TRBV5-6 to TRBJ2-3; 8 nucleotides line up with TRBD1. This CDR3 is built from 16 residues. J lost 4 bases, V lost 3 bases, and 10 bases had no gene match. CDR1 is SGHDT, CDR2 YYEEEE, per germline.

J is TRBJ1-5 and V is TRBV15; 9 nucleotides agree with TRBD1. Per the germline V gene, CDR1 is LNHNV and CDR2 is YYDKDF (reference sequence). The CDR3 has 15 amino acids. J was trimmed by 4 bases and V by 5 bases; bases with no gene match: 6. The CDR3 coding sequence is TGTGCCACCAGCTTAGGGACAGGGCTTAATCAGCCCCAGCATTTT. The encoded protein is CATSLGTGLNQPQHF.

The chain is built from TRBV6-5 and TRBJ2-7; 7 nucleotides match TRBD1. V was pared by 10 bases and J by 4 bases, with 7 bases of the junction left unmatched. CDR1 MNHEY and CDR2 SVGAGI come from the germline V gene. The CDR3 loop spans 12 amino acids. The CDR3 DNA reads as TGTGCCACCAAAGACAGGGCATACGAGCAGTACTTC. It is translated as CATKDRAYEQYF.

The chain employs TRBV2 and TRBJ2-1; 8 bases line up with TRBD2. V was pared by 6 bases and J by 2 bases, with 6 bases of the junction left unmatched. The CDR3 runs to 15 residues. Germline V gene data show CDR1 as SNHLY and CDR2 as FYNNEI. The chain's CDR3 is CASRIAGTPYNEQFF. As DNA, the CDR3 is TGTGCCAGCAGGATAGCGGGAACCCCCTACAATGAGCAGTTCTTC.

The CDR3 DNA reads as TGTGCCAGCAGCTCGGAGGGCCTAAACACCGGGGAGCTGTTTTTT. Its protein is CASSSEGLNTGELFF. The genes are TRBV5-6 and TRBJ2-2; weak D call: TRBD2 (6 bases). In germline, CDR1 is SGHDT, CDR2 YYEEEE. The ends were cut back, 3 bases at V and 2 bases at J, with 11 bases in the middle. CDR3 length: 15 amino acids.

The rearrangement links TRBV5-1 to TRBJ2-2; 14 nucleotides line up with TRBD2. In germline, CDR1 is SGHRS, CDR2 YFSETQ. V dropped 2 bases and J dropped 4; count of bases not matched to a gene: 7. CDR3 size: 18 residues. The CDR3 sequence: CASSFTGLAGAITGELFF. The DNA of the CDR3 is TGCGCCAGCAGCTTTACGGGACTAGCGGGAGCAATCACCGGGGAGCTGTTTTTT.

The chain links TRBV6-6 to TRBJ2-1; D remains unclear. The CDR3 has 13 residues. Trimming removed 6 bases from V and 4 bases from J, with 10 bases in between. Germline CDR1 and CDR2: MNHNY and SVGAGI (reference sequence). This CDR3 is CASRPRPYNEQFF. For the CDR3, the DNA is TGTGCCAGCAGGCCGCGCCCGTACAATGAGCAGTTCTTC.

The chain has TRBV18 and TRBJ2-3; no clear D. Between the trimmed V and J ends, which lost 0 bases and 5 bases, there was a span of 15 bases. The CDR3 contains 16 residues. CDR1 and CDR2 (germline): KGHSH, LQKENI. The CDR3 is CASSPPNGPARDTQYF. The CDR3 DNA sequence: TGTGCCAGCTCACCACCGAACGGGCCGGCACGAGATACGCAGTATTTT.

V is TRBV6-1 and J is TRBJ2-3; 12 bases are shared with TRBD1. Germline values: CDR1 MNHNS, CDR2 SASEGT. V lost 6 bases, J lost 6 bases, and 7 bases stayed unmatched. The CDR3 is 15 residues long. The chain's CDR3 is CASRPGQGAGDTQYF. CDR3 DNA sequence: TGTGCCAGCAGACCGGGACAGGGGGCAGGGGATACGCAGTATTTT.

The V and J genes are TRBV23-1 and TRBJ1-1; D ambiguous. TRBV23-1 qualifies as an ORF whose function is uncertain. Trimming left V 5 bases short and J 3 bases short, with 16 bases between. The CDR3 consists of 15 residues. The chain's CDR3 is CASSEVHSGYTEAFF. The CDR3 bases are TGCGCCAGCAGTGAAGTGCACTCCGGGTACACTGAAGCTTTCTTT.

The chain recombines TRBV10-3 with TRBJ2-3; TRBD2 is a possible D gene (6 bases). Trimming left V 3 bases short and J 6 bases short, with 13 bases between. The length of the CDR3 is 14 residues. The germline CDR1 and CDR2 sequences are ENHRY and SYGVKD. The CDR3 region is CAISELLATDTQYF. Written as DNA, the CDR3 is TGTGCCATCAGTGAATTGCTAGCGACGGATACGCAGTATTTT.

CDR3 DNA: TGTGCCAGTAAGTCACCCCTCATGAACACTGAAGCTTTCTTT. Translated, it gives CASKSPLMNTEAFF. This rearrangement joins TRBV27 to TRBJ1-1; D remains unclear. The CDR3 totals 14 residues. Between the trimmed V and J ends, which lost 9 bases and 0 bases, there was a span of 14 bases. The V gene's germline CDR1 is MNHEY and CDR2 SMNVEV (reference sequence).

The chain joins TRBV30 to TRBJ2-3; D might be TRBD2 (6 bases). This CDR3 has 13 residues. The V and J ends lost 1 base and 4 bases respectively, with 9 bases between them. Germline V gene sequence: CDR1 GTSNPN, CDR2 SVGIG (reference sequence). The CDR3 spells CAWSEGGADTQYF. The CDR3 nucleotides read TGTGCCTGGAGTGAGGGAGGAGCAGATACGCAGTATTTT. Based on the CDR3 plus reference TRBV30 and TRBJ2-3, the full variable domain is SQTIHQWPATLVQPVGSPLSLECTVEGTSNPNLYWYRQAAGRGLQLLFYSVGIGQISSEVPQNLSASRPQDRQFILSSKKLLLSDSGFYLCAWSEGGADTQYFGPGTRLTVL.

The J gene is TRBJ2-7, the V gene TRBV9, with 9 bases lining up with TRBD2. The V and J ends lost 3 bases and 0 bases, in that order; junction bases with no gene match: 4. CDR3 length: 15 residues. Germline loops: CDR1 SGDLS, CDR2 YYNGEE. The CDR3 is CASSESGLASYEQYF. For the CDR3, the DNA is TGTGCCAGCAGCGAGTCGGGACTAGCCTCCTACGAGCAGTACTTC.

The V call is TRBV4-3, the J call TRBJ2-3; 11 nucleotides match TRBD1. Trimming took 0 bases from V and 5 from J; bases not matched to a gene: 13. Germline V CDR1 and CDR2: LGHNA, YSLEER. This CDR3 contains 19 residues. The CDR3 region has the DNA TGCGCCAGCAGCCAAGAAACCGTAAGAGGGACAGGGGGTTTAGATACGCAGTATTTT. Its protein is CASSQETVRGTGGLDTQYF.

This chain links TRBV11-2 with TRBJ2-7; 9 bases map to TRBD1. The CDR3 sequence is 14 residues long. J gave up 6 bases and V 1 base, and 4 bases lay outside the gene matches. CDR1 is SGHAT and CDR2 is FQNNGV in the germline V gene. Here the CDR3 reads CASSLAGQGSEQYF. For the CDR3, the DNA is TGTGCCAGCAGCTTAGCAGGACAGGGGAGCGAGCAGTACTTC.